Below, 30 T cell receptor beta chains from the same sample are listed, as sequenced in a study of regulatory T cells in long-lasting Graves disease. As to time point: newly diagnosed GD, antithyroid drugs for less than 3 months. TCR sequences were obtained from RNA taken from PBMCs. CDR3 regions were amplified by Arm-PCR using iRepertoire HTBI primers to build TCR beta libraries. TCRdb used MiXCR to reprocess the multiplex PCR reads, holding one entry per CDR3 protein. This table holds about 540,000 distinct CDR3 sequences, roughly 13% found once. These sequences were also reported in another study, on T cells in Graves' hyperthyroidism and ophthalmopathy.

This material consisted of peripheral blood mononuclear cells (PBMCs), taken at new diagnosis, from a patient treated with antithyroid drugs. The receptors were sampled from a young man with Graves disease.

This clonotype was picked up many times. This chain uses TRBV29-1 with TRBJ2-1, with TRBD2 identical over 10 bases. Trimming cost V 2 bases and J 6 bases; bases outside gene matches: 10. This CDR3 has 16 residues. CDR1 SQVTM and CDR2 ANQGSEA come from the germline V gene. As DNA, the CDR3 is TGCAGCGTTGAATCTGGGGGGACTAGCGATTTCAATGAGCAGTTCTTC. Protein sequence: CSVESGGTSDFNEQFF.

This clonotype was observed many times. The V and J genes are TRBV3-1 and TRBJ2-1; a weak D match, TRBD2 (6 bases). The CDR3 runs 14 residues. Deletions cut 8 bases from V and 1 base from J, with 12 bases between. Germline-derived CDR1 and CDR2 are LGHDT and YNNKEL (reference sequence). CDR3 sequence: CASGELASYNEQFF. The CDR3 bases are TGTGCCAGCGGGGAACTAGCATCCTACAATGAGCAGTTCTTC.

This clonotype was seen a few times. The chain couples TRBV3-1 to TRBJ2-3; D possibly uses TRBD1 or TRBD2 (5 bases each). Germline V CDR1 and CDR2: LGHDT, YNNKEL (reference sequence). CDR3 length: 17 residues. Trimming took 1 base from V and 2 from J, leaving 16 bases between them. The CDR3 DNA sequence: TGTGCCAGCAGCCAAGTACCCGGGACGGGGTTCACAGATACGCAGTATTTT. This codes for CASSQVPGTGFTDTQYF.

This clonotype was observed at least ten times. The rearrangement joins TRBV12-3 or TRBV12-4 to TRBJ1-6; D remains ambiguous. Trimming took off 2 bases at V and 10 bases at J, with 18 bases between the two ends. There are 16 residues in the CDR3. DNA for the CDR3: TGTGCCAGCAGTTTACTTGGTGGTCTCGGGGAATCACCCCTCCACTTT. Translating it yields CASSLLGGLGESPLHF.

The chain links TRBV7-8 to TRBJ2-4; D is tentatively TRBD1 or TRBD2 (6 bases each). V was trimmed by 2 bases and J by 4 bases, leaving 15 bases between them. CDR3 length: 16 amino acids. The V gene's germline CDR1 is SGHVS and CDR2 FQNEAQ. DNA for the CDR3: TGTGCCAGCAGCTTACTTGAGGGGGGTGGGAAAAACATTCAGTACTTC. Its translation is CASSLLEGGGKNIQYF.

This clonotype was seen repeatedly, ten times or more. The rearrangement joins TRBV18 to TRBJ1-1; D may be TRBD1 (5 bases). Trimming took off 1 base at V and 1 base at J, with 13 bases between the two ends. Per the germline V gene, CDR1 is KGHSH and CDR2 is LQKENI. CDR3 length: 16 residues. This CDR3 reads CASSPQVGQKNTEAFF. The CDR3 DNA follows: TGTGCCAGCTCACCACAGGTGGGGCAGAAGAACACTGAAGCTTTCTTT.

Ten or more counts support this clonotype. CDR3 in DNA: TGTGCCAGCACCTTGGGGCAGGGCAACATTCAGTACTTC. It is translated as CASTLGQGNIQYF. V usage is TRBV7-2 and J usage is TRBJ2-4; maybe TRBD1 (5 bases). Germline values: CDR1 SGHTA, CDR2 FQGNSA. The CDR3 totals 13 residues. The V end lost 7 bases, the J end lost 7 bases, and 14 bases lay between the germline ends.

This clonotype was observed at least ten times. The genes are TRBV5-6 and TRBJ2-2; D is possibly TRBD2 (6 bases). Germline V gene lookup returns CDR1 SGHDT and CDR2 YYEEEE. V was trimmed by 1 base and J by 7 bases, leaving 17 bases between them. The CDR3 contains 16 residues. CDR3 loop: CASSLIGGNLGGELFF. CDR3 coding DNA: TGTGCCAGCAGCTTGATCGGCGGGAACCTCGGCGGGGAGCTGTTTTTT.

This clonotype was observed many times. The chain is built from TRBV29-1 and TRBJ2-1; TRBD2 matches at 7 bases. The CDR3 runs to 17 residues. J lost 4 bases, V lost 0 bases, and 12 bases had no gene match. CDR1 is SQVTM and CDR2 is ANQGSEA in the germline V gene. In DNA, the CDR3 is TGCAGCGTTGAAGATCCCTTAGCGGGCACACCTTACAATGAGCAGTTCTTC. This translates into CSVEDPLAGTPYNEQFF.

This clonotype was observed many times. The chain joins TRBV14 to TRBJ2-1; 8 positions match TRBD2. This CDR3 is 16 amino acids long. Germline V gene sequence: CDR1 SGHDN, CDR2 FVKESK. The ends lost 4 bases at V and 14 bases at J; junction bases unmatched: 19. This chain's CDR3 is CASSPRDLSSGPWEFF. The CDR3 coding sequence is TGTGCCAGCAGCCCTCGGGACCTCTCTAGCGGGCCCTGGGAGTTCTTC. Drawing the rest from reference TRBV14 and TRBJ2-1, the complete variable domain is EAGVTQFPSHSVIEKGQTVTLRCDPISGHDNLYWYRRVMGKEIKFLLHFVKESKQDESGMPNNRFLAERTGGTYSTLKVQPAELEDSGVYFCASSPRDLSSGPWEFFGPGTRLTVL.

This clonotype was detected a few times. V and J are TRBV12-5 and TRBJ2-5, with 12 bases identical to TRBD2. The CDR3 runs to 15 residues. Germline loops: CDR1 LGHNT, CDR2 FRNRAP. J lost 5 bases, V lost 5 bases, and 6 bases had no gene match. The CDR3 region is CASGPRLAGVETQYF. DNA of the CDR3: TGTGCTAGTGGTCCCCGACTAGCGGGAGTTGAGACCCAGTACTTC.

At least ten counts were recorded for this clonotype. The chain joins TRBV2 to TRBJ2-3; TRBD1 might be the D (5 bases). With the DNA end fitting TRBJ1-1 better, the J assignment may be wrong. The CDR3 has 13 residues. Germline V lookup: CDR1 SNHLY, CDR2 FYNNEI. Written as DNA, the CDR3 is TGTGCCAGCAGTGACGGGGATACAGGCGAAGCTTTCTTT. This translates into CASSDGDTGEAFF.

The gene calls are TRBV7-9 and TRBJ2-3; a possible D gene is TRBD2 (6 bases). Germline V gives CDR1 SEHNR, CDR2 FQNEAQ (reference sequence). CDR3 length equals 16 residues. Trimming stripped 6 bases from V and 1 base from J, with 17 bases between. CDR3: CASRGARDWGTDTQYF. In nucleotides, the CDR3 is TGTGCCAGCAGGGGAGCCCGGGACTGGGGCACAGATACGCAGTATTTT.

CDR3 DNA: TGTGCCAGCACCGATGGACTCTTTGAAGAGACCCAGTACTTC. It is translated as CASTDGLFEETQYF. This chain connects TRBV6-1 to TRBJ2-5; tentative D call: TRBD2 (5 bases). The CDR3 is 14 residues long. The germline V and J ends were trimmed by 7 bases and 3 bases, with 15 bases remaining between them. The germline gives CDR1 MNHNS, CDR2 SASEGT.

This clonotype was seen at least ten times. The rearrangement links TRBV10-1 to TRBJ1-1; 8 bases fit TRBD1. The CDR3 spans 13 residues. From germline, CDR1 is WNHNN and CDR2 SYGVQD (reference sequence). The junction had 4 bases not matched to a gene; V was cut back by 5 bases and J by 5 bases. This CDR3 reads CASSQGAWTEAFF. The CDR3 DNA reads TGCGCCAGCAGTCAGGGGGCTTGGACTGAAGCTTTCTTT.

This clonotype was picked up a small number of times. The V call is TRBV10-3, the J call TRBJ2-7; maybe TRBD2 (5 bases). The V gene lost 3 bases and the J gene lost 7 bases, with 10 bases spanning the gap. The CDR3 has 12 amino acids. Germline assignment: CDR1 ENHRY and CDR2 SYGVKD. CDR3 DNA: TGTGCCATCAGTGATCAGCGGTTGGAGCAGTACTTC. Its translation: CAISDQRLEQYF.

In this sample, this clonotype turned up many times. Here the CDR3 DNA reads TGTGCCACGCGGGAGTCAGGAGAGACCCAGTACTTC. Translation: CATRESGETQYF. The chain has TRBV27 and TRBJ2-5, with 7 bases identical to TRBD2. Trimming at V came to 10 bases and at J to 4 bases, leaving 6 bases not matched to a gene. The CDR3 extends over 12 amino acids. CDR1 and CDR2 from the germline V gene are MNHEY and SMNVEV (reference sequence).

Concerning this clonotype itself: With a much larger clone just one base away, this may be a read error. The rearrangement joins TRBV29-1 to TRBJ1-5, with unresolved D. The CDR3 contains 15 residues. V dropped 3 bases and J dropped 4 bases, with 16 bases sitting between them. Germline assignment: CDR1 SQVTM and CDR2 ANQGSEA. For the CDR3, the DNA is TGCAGCGTTGAGGGGTTAATGCACGGTAATCAGCCCCAGCATTTT. It translates to CSVEGLMHGNQPQHF.

This clonotype was observed at least ten times. CDR3 protein: CSAIRDSWGEQYF. In nucleotides, the CDR3 is TGCAGTGCTATCCGGGACAGCTGGGGCGAGCAGTACTTC. The V call is TRBV20-1, the J call TRBJ2-7; 7 nucleotides align to TRBD1. The junction had 9 bases not matched to a gene; V was cut back by 4 bases and J by 6 bases. The CDR3 extends over 13 amino acids. Per the germline V gene, CDR1 is DFQATT and CDR2 is SNEGSKA (reference sequence).

Concerning this clonotype itself: This sequence may be a read error, since a much larger clone differs from it by one base. The chain has TRBV12-5 and TRBJ1-3; 10 bases line up with TRBD1. Germline V CDR1 and CDR2: LGHNT, FRNRAP. Losses at the gene ends were 5 bases for V and 2 bases for J; bases not matched to a gene: 3. This CDR3 is 15 amino acids long. The CDR3: CASGLTGGPGNTIYF. The CDR3 region has the DNA TGTGCTAGTGGTCTGACAGGGGGCCCTGGAAACACCATATATTTT.

The chain couples TRBV6-9 to TRBJ2-1; 12 bases fit TRBD2. The germline V gene encodes CDR1 MNHGY and CDR2 SVAAGI. V gave up 3 bases and J gave up 3 bases; unmatched junction bases: 9. The CDR3 consists of 18 residues. The CDR3 sequence: CASSYTTSGSQSYNEQFF. The CDR3 coding sequence is TGTGCCAGCAGTTACACGACTAGCGGGAGTCAAAGCTACAATGAGCAGTTCTTC.

The chain combines TRBV10-1 with TRBJ2-3; 13 bases match TRBD2. Losses at the gene ends were 5 bases for V and 4 bases for J; bases not matched to a gene: 6. CDR1 WNHNN and CDR2 SYGVQD come from the germline V gene (reference sequence). The CDR3 extends over 16 amino acids. The CDR3 reads CASSRTSGSLADTQYF. The DNA of the CDR3 is TGCGCCAGCAGTCGGACTAGCGGGAGTCTCGCAGATACGCAGTATTTT.

The table lists this clonotype with many counts. The rearrangement joins TRBV3-1 to TRBJ2-7; no reliable D call. Germline loops: CDR1 LGHDT, CDR2 YNNKEL (reference sequence). Between the trimmed V and J ends, which lost 4 bases and 5 bases, there was a span of 15 bases. The CDR3 loop spans 14 amino acids. The CDR3 spells CASSRTLTGDEQYF. CDR3 nucleotides: TGTGCCAGCAGCCGGACGCTAACGGGCGACGAGCAGTACTTC.

This clonotype was detected ten times or more. V usage is TRBV12-3 or TRBV12-4 and J usage is TRBJ2-2; TRBD2 aligns across 7 bases. The CDR3 is 15 amino acids. Unmatched junction bases numbered 11, after V lost 8 bases and J lost 5 bases. CDR3 DNA sequence: TGTGCCAGCTCTCCCGGGAGGCTGCGGACCGGGGAGCTGTTTTTT. Translation: CASSPGRLRTGELFF.

The chain employs TRBV4-2 and TRBJ1-2, with 7 bases that match TRBD1. This CDR3 has 14 residues. The germline V gene has CDR1 LGHNA and CDR2 YNFKEQ. V was pared by 8 bases and J by 4 bases, with 10 bases of the junction left unmatched. This chain's CDR3 is CASGDPGQAYGYTF. Written as DNA, the CDR3 is TGTGCCAGCGGAGATCCCGGACAGGCCTATGGCTACACCTTC.

This clonotype was detected a few times. The rearrangement uses TRBV4-1 and TRBJ1-3; unclear D gene. Germline loops: CDR1 MGHRA, CDR2 YSYEKL. There are 14 residues in the CDR3. V gave up 1 base and J gave up 3 bases, with 7 bases separating them. The CDR3 protein is CASSQGWFGNTIYF. CDR3 nucleotide sequence: TGCGCCAGCAGCCAAGGATGGTTTGGAAACACCATATATTTT.

The chain couples TRBV12-3 or TRBV12-4 to TRBJ2-2; D gene ambiguous. CDR3 length: 13 amino acids. V was trimmed by 4 bases and J by 8 bases, leaving 11 bases between them. The CDR3, as DNA: TGTGCCAGCAGTTCCCCCTATCCGGGGGAGCTGTTTTTT. Translated, it gives CASSSPYPGELFF.

This clonotype has ten or more counts. CDR3 coding DNA: TGTGCCAGCAGCTTAGCAGCTATCGGGGAGCTGTTTTTT. Translating gives CASSLAAIGELFF. This chain links TRBV7-2 with TRBJ2-2; D not certain. The V end lost 0 bases, the J end lost 7 bases, and 6 bases lay between the germline ends. Germline assignment: CDR1 SGHTA and CDR2 FQGNSA. The CDR3 is 13 residues long.

The chain is built from TRBV6-1 and TRBJ2-7; 8 bases are a match to TRBD2. Germline CDR1 MNHNS, CDR2 SASEGT. Trimming cost V 4 bases and J 0 bases; bases outside gene matches: 2. There are 14 residues in the CDR3. CDR3 protein: CASSVGLASYEQYF. The CDR3 DNA sequence: TGTGCCAGCAGTGTAGGACTAGCCTCCTACGAGCAGTACTTC.

A few counts support this clonotype. The chain employs TRBV29-1 and TRBJ1-2, with D perhaps matching TRBD1 (6 bases). V was trimmed by 8 bases and J by 5 bases, leaving 15 bases between them. The length of the CDR3 is 12 residues. Germline CDR1 is SQVTM and CDR2 is ANQGSEA. The CDR3 DNA sequence: TGCAGCCTCCGCAGGGGTCGGTATGGCTACACCTTC. Its protein is CSLRRGRYGYTF.